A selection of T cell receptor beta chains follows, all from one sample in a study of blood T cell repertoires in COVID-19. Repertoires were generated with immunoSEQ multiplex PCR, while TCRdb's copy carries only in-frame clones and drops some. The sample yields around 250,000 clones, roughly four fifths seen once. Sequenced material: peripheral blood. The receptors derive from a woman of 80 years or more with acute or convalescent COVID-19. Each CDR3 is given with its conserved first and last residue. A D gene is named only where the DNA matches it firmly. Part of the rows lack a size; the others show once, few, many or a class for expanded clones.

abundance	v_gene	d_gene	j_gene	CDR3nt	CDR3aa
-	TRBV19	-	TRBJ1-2	TGTGCCAGTAGTATTGGGAACGACAGGCCACCCTATGGCTACACCTTC	CASSIGNDRPPYGYTF
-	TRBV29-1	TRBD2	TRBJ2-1	TGCAGCGTCCGGACTAGCGGGAGTGGTACGTATGATGAGCAGTTCTTC	CSVRTSGSGTYDEQFF
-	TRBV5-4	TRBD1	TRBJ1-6	TGTGCCAGCAGCCGGGGACAGACAAATTCACCCCTCCACTTT	CASSRGQTNSPLHF
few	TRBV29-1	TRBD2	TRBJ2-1	TGCAGCGTTGAAGACGGGAGGAGGAGGGGCAATGAGCAGTTCTTC	CSVEDGRRRGNEQFF
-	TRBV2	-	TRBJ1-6	TGTGCCAGCATGAGGGCGGCCTATAATTCACCCCTCCACTTT	CASMRAAYNSPLHF
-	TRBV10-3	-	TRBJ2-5	TGTGCCATCAGTGAGTCCAACACCGGAGTTGAGACCCAGTACTTC	CAISESNTGVETQYF
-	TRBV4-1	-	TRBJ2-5	TGCGCCAGCAGCCTTGGGACTGGCGAGACCCAGTACTTC	CASSLGTGETQYF
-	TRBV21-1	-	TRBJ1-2	TGTGCCAGCAGCAAAGCGCGGGGGGTTAACTATGGCTACACCTTC	CASSKARGVNYGYTF
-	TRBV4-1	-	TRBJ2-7	TGCGCCAGCAGCTCCCGAGGTGTCTACGAGCAGTACTTC	CASSSRGVYEQYF
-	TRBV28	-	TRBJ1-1	TGTGCCAGCAGTGCGGGGGGGGACCCCAACACTGAAGCTTTCTTT	CASSAGGDPNTEAFF
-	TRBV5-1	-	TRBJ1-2	TGCGCCAGCAGCTTGGATCCAGGGAACTATGGCTACACCTTC	CASSLDPGNYGYTF
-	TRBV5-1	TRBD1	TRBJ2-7	TGCGCCAGCAGCCAACAGGGGTTCGGCTACGAGCAGTACTTC	CASSQQGFGYEQYF
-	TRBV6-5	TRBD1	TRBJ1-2	TGTGCCAGCAGTAGGGACAGGGGAGGCTATGGCTACACCTTC	CASSRDRGGYGYTF
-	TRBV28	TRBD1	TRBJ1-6	TGTGCCAGCAGACTAGGGACAGGGGGTTATAATTCACCCCTCCACTTT	CASRLGTGGYNSPLHF
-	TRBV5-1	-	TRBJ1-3	TGCGCCAGCAGCTGGACTCATGCCTCGGCCTCTGGAAACACCATATATTTT	CASSWTHASASGNTIYF
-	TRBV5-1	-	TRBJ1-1	TGCGCCAGCAGCTTGGTGGGGGGTCCGAGGGACACTGAAGCTTTCTTT	CASSLVGGPRDTEAFF
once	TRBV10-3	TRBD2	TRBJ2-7	TGTGCCATCAGTAAGACTAGCGGGGGGGACGAGCAGTACTTC	CAISKTSGGDEQYF
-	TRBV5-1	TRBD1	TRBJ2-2	TGCGCCAGCAGCACCGGGACAGGAGGCACCGGGGAGCTGTTTTTT	CASSTGTGGTGELFF
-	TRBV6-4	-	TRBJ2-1	TGTGCCAGCGATGATGCTGTAGGAGTCAATGAGCAGTTCTTC	CASDDAVGVNEQFF
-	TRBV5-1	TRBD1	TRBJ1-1	TGCGCCAGCAGGGCTGACAGGGGGACTGAAGCTTTCTTT	CASRADRGTEAFF
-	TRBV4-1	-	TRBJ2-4	TGCGCCAGCAGCCAAGATCCCGGACGGAAGGGGACCAAAAACATTCAGTACTTC	CASSQDPGRKGTKNIQYF
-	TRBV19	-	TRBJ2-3	TGTGCCAGTAGTATCAGGGGACACACAGATACGCAGTATTTT	CASSIRGHTDTQYF
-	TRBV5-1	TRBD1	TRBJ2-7	TGCGCCAGCAGCCCACGACAGGGAGCCTACGAGCAGTACTTC	CASSPRQGAYEQYF
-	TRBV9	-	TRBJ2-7	TGTGCCAGCAGCGTAGGGGCCACAGGCCCCTACGAGCAGTACTTC	CASSVGATGPYEQYF
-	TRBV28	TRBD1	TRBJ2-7	TGTGCCAGCACCCGAGGGGGCAGAAGCTACGAGCAGTACTTC	CASTRGGRSYEQYF
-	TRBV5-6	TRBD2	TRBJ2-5	TGTGCCAGCAGCTTGGGCGGGGGGGTCGAGGAGACCCAGTACTTC	CASSLGGGVEETQYF
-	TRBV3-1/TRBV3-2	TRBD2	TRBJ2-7	TGTGCCAGCAGCATCGGGACTAGAAGCTCCTACGAGCAGTACTTC	CASSIGTRSSYEQYF
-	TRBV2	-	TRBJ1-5	TGTGCCAGCAGGTACGAGGGAGGGGCGCATAATCAGCCCCAGCATTTT	CASRYEGGAHNQPQHF
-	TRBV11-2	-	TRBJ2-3	TGTGCCAGCAGCTTAGGCGGCAGGGCTAGCACAGATACGCAGTATTTT	CASSLGGRASTDTQYF
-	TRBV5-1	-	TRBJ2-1	TGCGCCAGCAGCCTAGACCCAGCGGTATACAATGAGCAGTTCTTC	CASSLDPAVYNEQFF
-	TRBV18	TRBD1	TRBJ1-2	TGTGCCAGCTCACCAACCGGACAGGGGGCAGGTCCCTATGGCTACACCTTC	CASSPTGQGAGPYGYTF
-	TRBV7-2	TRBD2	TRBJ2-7	TGTGCCAGCAGCCCCCGGGGGGTGAGCTACGAGCAGTACTTC	CASSPRGVSYEQYF
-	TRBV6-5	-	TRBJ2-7	TGTGCCAGCACCATGGACTCAAGGTACGAGCAGTACTTC	CASTMDSRYEQYF
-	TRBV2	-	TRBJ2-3	TGTGCCAGCAGCCGCACTAGCTATACAGATACGCAGTATTTT	CASSRTSYTDTQYF
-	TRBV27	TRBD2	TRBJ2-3	TGTGCCAGCAGCAATCAGGAGCGGGGCTACCACACAGATACGCAGTATTTT	CASSNQERGYHTDTQYF
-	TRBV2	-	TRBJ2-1	TGTGCCAGCACCGGGGACTCCTACAATGAGCAGTTCTTC	CASTGDSYNEQFF
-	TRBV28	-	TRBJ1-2	TGTGCCAGCACCCACCCGGACAGCCCCTATGGCTACACCTTC	CASTHPDSPYGYTF
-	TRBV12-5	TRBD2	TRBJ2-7	TGTGCTAGTGGTTTGACCCGACTAGCGATGTCCTACGAGCAGTACTTC	CASGLTRLAMSYEQYF
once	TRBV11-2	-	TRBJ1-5	TGTGCCAGCAGCCAACAACCCTCCGATCCACCCCAGCATTTT	CASSQQPSDPPQHF
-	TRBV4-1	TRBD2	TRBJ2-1	TGCGCCAGCAGCCAAGCTTCCCTACTAGCGGGGGTCTACAATGAGCAGTTCTTC	CASSQASLLAGVYNEQFF
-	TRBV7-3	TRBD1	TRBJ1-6	TGTGCCAGCAGCTTAACCGGGACAGGGGATTATTCACCCCTCCACTTT	CASSLTGTGDYSPLHF
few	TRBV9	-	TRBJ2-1	TGTGCCAGCAGCCTAAGGTCCGGGAGCTCCTACAATGAGCAGTTCTTC	CASSLRSGSSYNEQFF
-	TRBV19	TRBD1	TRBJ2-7	TGTGCCAGAACTACAGGGGTGGGCGAGCAGTACTTC	CARTTGVGEQYF
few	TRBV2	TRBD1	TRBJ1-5	TGTGCCAGCAGTGAAAACGGAGGGGGCCGTCAGCCCCAGCATTTT	CASSENGGGRQPQHF
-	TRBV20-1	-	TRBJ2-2	TGCAGTGCTAGTCGAGGAGCGGTGAACACCGGGGAGCTGTTTTTT	CSASRGAVNTGELFF
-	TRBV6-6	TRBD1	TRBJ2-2	TGTGCCAGCAGGTCCGGGACAGGGTTGAACGGGGAGCTGTTTTTT	CASRSGTGLNGELFF
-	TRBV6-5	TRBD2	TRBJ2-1	TGTGCCAGCACGGCGGGAGGGCGGGGTAGCGATGAGCAGTTCTTC	CASTAGGRGSDEQFF
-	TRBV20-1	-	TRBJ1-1	TGCAGTGCTAGACAGGGTATTGAAGCTTTCTTT	CSARQGIEAFF
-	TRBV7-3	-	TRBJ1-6	TGTGCCAGCAGCTTAACGGGGCCGAATTCACCCCTCCACTTT	CASSLTGPNSPLHF
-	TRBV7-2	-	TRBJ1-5	TGTGCCAGCAGCGGAAACGGGGGGCCCCAGCATTTT	CASSGNGGPQHF
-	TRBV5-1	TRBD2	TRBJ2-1	TGCGCCAGCAGCACCTTGGGACTAGCGCAGACAAATGAGCAGTTCTTC	CASSTLGLAQTNEQFF
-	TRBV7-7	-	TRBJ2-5	TGTGCTAGCAGCTTGGGGAGTGGGGGGGAGACCCAGTACTTC	CASSLGSGGETQYF
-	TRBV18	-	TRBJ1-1	TGTGCCAGCTCACCCGTGAACAGGAACACTGAAGCTTTCTTT	CASSPVNRNTEAFF
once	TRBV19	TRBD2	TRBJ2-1	TGTGCCAGTAGTATAGCGGCGGGAGGGCCCGGTGAGCAGTTCTTC	CASSIAAGGPGEQFF
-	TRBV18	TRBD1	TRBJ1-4	TGTGCCAGCTCACCCCTAGGACAGGGGAATGAAAAACTGTTTTTT	CASSPLGQGNEKLFF